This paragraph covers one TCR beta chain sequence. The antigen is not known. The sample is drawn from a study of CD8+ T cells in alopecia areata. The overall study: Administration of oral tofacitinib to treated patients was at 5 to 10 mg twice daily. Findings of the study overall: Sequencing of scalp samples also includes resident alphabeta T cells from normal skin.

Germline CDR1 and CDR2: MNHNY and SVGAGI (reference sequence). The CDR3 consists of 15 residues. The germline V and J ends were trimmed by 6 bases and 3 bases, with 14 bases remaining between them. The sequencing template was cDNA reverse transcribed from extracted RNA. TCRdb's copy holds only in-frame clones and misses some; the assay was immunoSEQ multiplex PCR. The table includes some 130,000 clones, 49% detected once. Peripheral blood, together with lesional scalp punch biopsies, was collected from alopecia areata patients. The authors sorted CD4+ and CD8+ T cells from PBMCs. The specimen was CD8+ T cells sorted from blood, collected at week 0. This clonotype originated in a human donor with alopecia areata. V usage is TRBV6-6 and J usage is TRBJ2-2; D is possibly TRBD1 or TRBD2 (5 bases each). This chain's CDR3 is CASRLRDGHTGELFF. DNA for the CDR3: TGTGCCAGCAGACTCCGGGACGGTCACACCGGGGAGCTGTTTTTT.